The clone carrying this T cell receptor beta chain was picked up one time. This record belongs to a study of neoadjuvant anti-PD-1 for oral cavity cancer. Study summary: Non-progressing patients received a fourth nivolumab dose near day 43, then surgery on days 50-56.

Measured with immunoSEQ multiplex PCR; TCRdb has only the in-frame clones, and not every one. Among some 6,700 clones listed, more than 70% were seen once. Cohort: HPV-negative, locally advanced oral cavity squamous cell carcinoma patients. The source material was PBMCs, sampled before nivolumab (anti-PD-1) treatment. The clonotype was recovered from a person aged 40 to 85 with oral cavity squamous cell carcinoma.

In DNA, the CDR3 is TGTGCCAGTAGTGTCGCCTGGGGGCAGGGTACAGATACGCAGTATTTT. Protein sequence: CASSVAWGQGTDTQYF. The chain joins TRBV19 to TRBJ2-3; a weak D match, TRBD1 (6 bases). Germline assignment: CDR1 LNHDA and CDR2 SQIVND (reference sequence). The CDR3 spans 16 residues. Trimming removed 5 bases from V and 3 bases from J, with 18 bases in between.